The clone carrying this T cell receptor beta chain was seen repeatedly, ten times or more. The target antigen is unknown. Trimming stripped 5 bases from V and 2 bases from J, with 13 bases between. Per the germline V gene, CDR1 is MNHEY and CDR2 is SMNVEV (reference sequence). CDR3 length: 14 amino acids. This record belongs to a study of T cells in Graves' hyperthyroidism and ophthalmopathy. For the study at large: Peripheral blood was acquired at first diagnosis, ahead of any therapy whatsoever.

Amplification targeted TCR beta CDR3 regions from RNA transcripts. With the HTBI primer set, the TCR CDR3 went through a first round of RT-PCR. TCRdb analysed the multiplex PCR reads with MiXCR anew, one entry per CDR3 protein. The sample has over 650,000 distinct CDR3 sequences, about a sixth seen once. Findings of the study overall: From stable hyperthyroidism, ophthalmopathy was separated by a 13 V-J model.

Sequenced input: blood. The TCR sequence derives from a man between 18 and 29 years old with Graves' hyperthyroidism. The chain combines TRBV27 with TRBJ2-7; unclear D gene. CDR3 region: CASSPRDVTYEQYF. The CDR3 nucleotides read TGTGCCAGCAGTCCTCGTGACGTAACCTACGAGCAGTACTTC.